This TCR beta chain derives from a study of OX40 agonist ivuxolimab in advanced cancers. Study-level background: Patients were treated with intravenous ivuxolimab, dosed at 0.01 to 10 mg/kg and infused every 2 weeks. Hepatocellular carcinoma, melanoma, renal cell or head and neck cancer occurred in dose-escalation patients.

The CDR3 sequence is 16 residues long. The germline V gene encodes CDR1 LGHNT and CDR2 FRNRAP. Trimming removed 0 bases from V and 2 bases from J; junction bases left unmatched: 5. This table comes from immunoSEQ multiplex PCR, and its TCRdb copy is limited to in-frame clones, with some not included. The sample yields tens of thousands of clones, roughly 87% seen once. The sequenced sample was CD4+ or CD8+ T cells sorted from blood, obtained in a trial of the OX40 agonist ivuxolimab. The sequence came from an adult with an advanced solid tumor such as melanoma, head and neck, liver or kidney cancer. The gene calls are TRBV12-5 and TRBJ2-5; 8 bases are shared with TRBD2. CDR3 sequence: CASGLVSSGPQETQYF. CDR3 DNA: TGTGCTAGTGGTTTGGTTTCTAGCGGGCCTCAAGAGACCCAGTACTTC.